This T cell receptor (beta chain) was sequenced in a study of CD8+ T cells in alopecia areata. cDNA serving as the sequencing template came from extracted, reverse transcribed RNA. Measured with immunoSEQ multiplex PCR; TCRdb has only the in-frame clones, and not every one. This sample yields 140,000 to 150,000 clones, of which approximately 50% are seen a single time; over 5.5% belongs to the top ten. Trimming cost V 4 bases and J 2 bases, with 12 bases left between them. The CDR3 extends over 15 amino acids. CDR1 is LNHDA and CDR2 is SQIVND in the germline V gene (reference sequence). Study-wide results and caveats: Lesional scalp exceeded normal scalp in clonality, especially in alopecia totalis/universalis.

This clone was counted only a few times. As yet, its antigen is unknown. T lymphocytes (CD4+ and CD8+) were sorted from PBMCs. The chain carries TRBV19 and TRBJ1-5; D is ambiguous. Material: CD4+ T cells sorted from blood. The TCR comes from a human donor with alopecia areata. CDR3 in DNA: TGTGCCAGTAGTACCGGGGTTTCGGGCAATCAGCCCCAGCATTTT. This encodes CASSTGVSGNQPQHF.